These T cell receptor beta chains were read from a single sample in a study of molecular identifiers for immune sequencing clone quantification. One entry per CDR3 protein results from TCRdb running MiXCR on the PCR reads. The sample yields about 100,000 distinct CDR3 sequences, about 35% seen once. Sequenced sample: naive CD8+ T cells from blood, with Jurkat cell RNA spiked in. These receptors all stem from a human donor in good health. Some libraries in this study had Jurkat cell RNA spiked in. CDR3s include the opening cysteine and the closing phenylalanine or tryptophan. Each record gives: J gene, D gene, CDR3 length, V gene, clone size, CDR3 DNA, CDR3 protein. The D gene is left open where the match is weak. A row's size may be missing; if present it is once, few, many or a size class.

>TRBJ2-2|TRBD2|19|TRBV5-1|few
TGCGCCAGCAGCTTGGACCTCACCCTAGCGGGCGCGAACACCGGGGAGCTGTTTTTT
CASSLDLTLAGANTGELFF
>TRBJ2-7|-|13|TRBV27|few
TGTGCCAGCAGTCCCGGGGACTCCTACGAGCAGTACTTC
CASSPGDSYEQYF
>TRBJ2-1|TRBD2|16|TRBV4-3|-
TGCGCCAGAAGCCAAGGACTAGCGGGAGTTTACAATGAGCAGTTCTTC
CARSQGLAGVYNEQFF
>TRBJ2-2|-|14|TRBV20-1|few
TGCAGTGCTATCCGGGACCCTAACACCGGGGAGCTGTTTTTT
CSAIRDPNTGELFF
>TRBJ2-7|-|15|TRBV29-1|-
TGCAGCGCCCGGACAATCAATGGGGGAGCCAACGAGCAGTACTTC
CSARTINGGANEQYF
>TRBJ1-1|-|15|TRBV15|few
TGTGCCACCAGCAGAGACCGGAGCCCGTACACTGAAGCTTTCTTT
CATSRDRSPYTEAFF
>TRBJ2-1|-|14|TRBV6-5|-
TGTGCCAGCAGTAGCGACGACTACTACAATGAGCAGTTCTTC
CASSSDDYYNEQFF
>TRBJ1-5|-|16|TRBV28|many
TGTGCCAGCAGTCAACCCCAGGGGAAGGGCAATCAGCCCCAGCATTTT
CASSQPQGKGNQPQHF
>TRBJ2-3|-|16|TRBV4-1|-
TGCGCCAGCAGCCAAGTGGATATCCGGAGCGGAGATACGCAGTATTTT
CASSQVDIRSGDTQYF
>TRBJ1-1|TRBD1|14|TRBV7-6|few
TGTGCCAGCAGCTCCGGACAGGAGAACACTGAAGCTTTCTTT
CASSSGQENTEAFF
>TRBJ2-2|-|14|TRBV24-1|many
TGTGCCACCGAATACGGGGGAGTCACCGGGGAGCTGTTTTTT
CATEYGGVTGELFF
>TRBJ1-1|-|10|TRBV10-2|-
TGCGCCAGCTGGGACGATGAAGCTTTCTTT
CASWDDEAFF
>TRBJ2-5|TRBD2|13|TRBV7-7|-
TGTGCCAGCAGCCCGGGGGGGCCGGGGCCCCAGTACTTC
CASSPGGPGPQYF
>TRBJ2-4|-|15|TRBV29-1|-
TGCAGCGTTGAAGAACGAGGGTATGAGAAAAACATTCAGTACTTC
CSVEERGYEKNIQYF
>TRBJ2-2|-|16|TRBV9|many
TGTGCCAGCAGCGTAGATCACGGTCCGAACACCGGGGAGCTGTTTTTT
CASSVDHGPNTGELFF
>TRBJ1-6|TRBD1|13|TRBV7-6|many
TGTGCCACGCGGGACAGCGATAATTCACCCCTCCACTTT
CATRDSDNSPLHF
>TRBJ1-4|TRBD1|16|TRBV28|few
TGTGCCAGCAGTTTATACAGGGGTGCAACTAATGAAAAACTGTTTTTT
CASSLYRGATNEKLFF
>TRBJ2-1|-|12|TRBV4-3|many
TGCGCCAGCAGCCAAGCGGGCGCGGAGCAGTTCTTC
CASSQAGAEQFF
>TRBJ2-2|-|17|TRBV5-4|few
TGTGCCAGCAGCAGCCTCACAGGACCCACCGCCACCGGGGAGCTGTTTTTT
CASSSLTGPTATGELFF
>TRBJ2-2|-|14|TRBV6-5|-
TGTGCCAGCAGTTACGACAAGAACACCGGGGAGCTGTTTTTT
CASSYDKNTGELFF
>TRBJ1-1|-|14|TRBV13|few
TGTGCCAGCAGCTTAGGACGCAGGGTTCTTGAAGCTTTCTTT
CASSLGRRVLEAFF
>TRBJ2-5|TRBD2|16|TRBV7-9|-
TGTGCCAGCAGCTCCGGGCTAGCGGGGCCCAAAGAGACCCAGTACTTC
CASSSGLAGPKETQYF
>TRBJ1-5|-|12|TRBV28|many
TGTGCCACCGTTTCTAGCAATCAGCCCCAGCATTTT
CATVSSNQPQHF
>TRBJ2-7|-|15|TRBV4-3|-
TGCGCCAGCCGCCAAGATTCCGGGGGCGTGGACGCGCAGTACTTC
CASRQDSGGVDAQYF
>TRBJ2-3|-|14|TRBV7-2|many
TGTGCCAGCAGCTTAGCTAGAGCAAGCGATACGCAGTATTTT
CASSLARASDTQYF
>TRBJ2-5|TRBD2|15|TRBV28|few
TGTGCCAGCAGCAGGACTAGCGGGAGGGTAGAGACCCAGTACTTC
CASSRTSGRVETQYF
>TRBJ2-4|TRBD2|12|TRBV20-1|-
TGCAGTGTCGAGCGGGAGGGCCGCATTCAGTACTTC
CSVEREGRIQYF
>TRBJ2-1|-|12|TRBV13|-
TGTGCCAGCAGCTTAGGACTTCTGGAGCAGTTCTTC
CASSLGLLEQFF
>TRBJ2-2|-|14|TRBV20-1|-
TGCAGTGCATTCGGGACCGACCCCACCGGGGAGCTGTTTTTT
CSAFGTDPTGELFF
>TRBJ2-5|TRBD2|18|TRBV28|-
TGTGCCAGCAGTTCGTATCCAGTCTTAGCGGGGGGAAGAGAGACCCAGTACTTC
CASSSYPVLAGGRETQYF
>TRBJ2-7|-|14|TRBV27|few
TGTGCCAGCAGAATCGCCAGTACGCCTGGAGAGCAGTACTTC
CASRIASTPGEQYF
>TRBJ2-1|TRBD1|12|TRBV13|-
TGTGCCAGCAGCTTATCTAGGACAGGGCAGTTCTTC
CASSLSRTGQFF
>TRBJ2-7|TRBD2|15|TRBV6-5|many
TGTGCCAGCAGTGCCCGACTAGCGTTCCCCTACGAGCAGTACTTC
CASSARLAFPYEQYF
>TRBJ1-1|-|13|TRBV18|-
TGTGCCAGCTCACCAGGGCCGAACACTGAAGCTTTCTTT
CASSPGPNTEAFF
>TRBJ2-1|-|11|TRBV5-5|many
TGTGCCAGCAGCTTGGCCCATGAGCAGTTCTTC
CASSLAHEQFF